Reported below is one T cell receptor (beta chain). No antigen is known for it. The data were taken from a study of cytomegalovirus exposure and HLA in healthy donors. Study conclusions and caveats: Being productive about 87% or about 30% of the time was typical of most TCR beta V segments in an earlier analysis.

While unrecorded immune exposures were likely, the donors were nominally healthy when sampled. CDR1 is LNHNV and CDR2 is YYDKDF in the germline V gene (reference sequence). CDR3 length equals 18 residues. V gave up 2 bases and J gave up 3 bases; unmatched junction bases: 11. PCR was performed using 60 Vbeta and 13 Jbeta primers. Assay: immunoSEQ multiplex PCR; the TCRdb copy retains only in-frame clones and omits some. The sample records about 200,000 clones, approximately 78% being singletons. This clonotype was sampled from a woman in her 40s in good health and CMV-seronegative. Sequencing was carried out using PBMCs. The chain combines TRBV15 with TRBJ2-3; 10 positions agree with TRBD2. The CDR3 DNA sequence: TGTGCCACCAGCAGACCGGGACTAGCGCCCGGGGTTACAGATACGCAGTATTTT. It specifies CATSRPGLAPGVTDTQYF.